The TCR beta chain described here comes from a study of cytomegalovirus exposure and HLA in healthy donors. Overall study findings and caveats: Confirmation was obtained in vitro that a few CMV-associated chains are specific for CMV antigens.

Comments on this clone: Antigen specificity is unknown.

The donors were in the roughly 110-subject validation cohort, distinct from the 666-subject first cohort. Measured with immunoSEQ multiplex PCR; TCRdb has only the in-frame clones, and not every one. The sample consists of 250,000 to 400,000 clones, roughly 90% of them appearing once. V lost 5 bases, J lost 5 bases, and 16 bases lay in between. The CDR3 is made up of 14 amino acids. Germline lookup yields CDR1 MNHEY and CDR2 SVGAGI. This sequence joins TRBV6-5 and TRBJ2-7, with a tentative D call TRBD1 (6 bases). The sequence came from a man aged 30-40 years in good health and CMV-seronegative. The sample taken for sequencing was PBMCs. Here the CDR3 DNA reads TGTGCCAGCAGTCAACCTCAGGGGAGAAACGAGCAGTACTTC. Residues: CASSQPQGRNEQYF.